The rows below give T cell receptor beta chains drawn from one sample of a study of PD-L1 blockade in urothelial cancer. Produced via immunoSEQ multiplex PCR; TCRdb's table is partial and in-frame only. Among 33,000 or so clones listed, about 80% were seen once. The sample here was PBMCs, taken around atezolizumab (anti-PD-L1) treatment. These receptors were obtained from a man aged 65 to 85 with urothelial cancer. Each CDR3 is given without its conserved first and last residue.

j_gene	len	v_gene	CDR3aa
TRBJ2-7	12	TRBV29-1	SVTYPGQIYEQY
TRBJ1-2	13	TRBV4-3	ASSQDRRSLGGYT
TRBJ1-4	14	TRBV4-1	ASSQEDPRRIEKLF
TRBJ1-1	13	TRBV6-1	ASSEFRDRGTEAF
TRBJ2-2	12	TRBV7-3	ASSRAGDSGELF
TRBJ1-2	10	TRBV6-5	ASSAGGEGYT
TRBJ1-1	11	TRBV6-6	ATRDSPNTEAF
TRBJ1-2	13	TRBV7-2	ASSAGRNSPHGYT
TRBJ1-2	13	TRBV5-4	ASSSDREGNYGYT
TRBJ1-4	13	TRBV4-2	ASSQDLPRGEKLF
TRBJ2-5	12	TRBV19	ATSEPGGTKTQY
TRBJ2-1	12	TRBV29-1	SVAAGGSRNEQF
TRBJ2-7	12	TRBV19	ASSPGTGSYEQY
TRBJ2-7	13	TRBV4-3	ASSQEGGMNYEQY
TRBJ2-1	12	TRBV11-3	ASSSSGTKNEQF
TRBJ1-2	16	TRBV21-1	ASSKERGGQASYYGYT
TRBJ1-2	13	TRBV2	ASTQRGQGNYGYT
TRBJ1-5	13	TRBV18	ASSATGQGNQPQH
TRBJ1-2	11	TRBV5-8	ASSPPGGKGYT
TRBJ2-7	11	TRBV28	AIKRPSSYEQY
TRBJ2-1	15	TRBV4-1	ASSQVALAGNYNEQF
TRBJ2-1	10	TRBV9	ASSADRNEQF
TRBJ1-1	11	TRBV5-6	ASSYYRNTEAF
TRBJ2-2	13	TRBV2	ASSFWDRNTGELF
TRBJ2-3	11	TRBV5-1	ASSPRSLDTQY
TRBJ1-5	14	TRBV7-2	ASSVGTPYSNQPQH
TRBJ1-1	11	TRBV7-3	ASSLGSAGEAF
TRBJ2-5	16	TRBV4-3	ASSPTTLDRGDQETQY
TRBJ2-1	14	TRBV5-5	ASTQWGGAGYNEQF
TRBJ1-1	9	TRBV6-1	AARWNTEAF
TRBJ1-1	11	TRBV6-5	ASSRAGVTEAF
TRBJ2-7	14	TRBV4-3	ASSQDLGDRGYEQY
TRBJ1-2	10	TRBV2	ASRATGDGYT
TRBJ2-7	12	TRBV5-5	ASSLGQGAREQY
TRBJ2-2	12	TRBV4-1	ASSQGQTTGELF
TRBJ1-1	14	TRBV11-2	ASSLGSGGMNTEAF
TRBJ2-7	15	TRBV2	ASSEPPGTSGRAEQY
TRBJ2-1	12	TRBV18	ASSPTTDYNEQF
TRBJ2-5	11	TRBV28	ARVAGVRETQY
TRBJ1-2	11	TRBV30	AWSEDRGYGYT
TRBJ2-1	15	TRBV7-9	ASSLAGTIRSYNEQF
TRBJ2-2	13	TRBV5-1	ASRRGGQNTGELF
TRBJ1-1	12	TRBV7-9	ASSLADYRDRAF
TRBJ2-1	13	TRBV9	ASNTQGDSYNEQF
TRBJ1-1	12	TRBV5-4	ASSPEGVGSEAF
TRBJ2-6	15	TRBV5-4	ASSLVVGGAGANVLT
TRBJ1-1	12	TRBV5-8	ASSWDRAGTEAF
TRBJ2-1	13	TRBV7-3	ASSSGTSGLNEQF
TRBJ2-5	13	TRBV2	ASSELAGDHETQY
.	13	TRBV5-1	ASSFSGQGSYEQY
TRBJ1-5	13	TRBV15	ATSREGQTNQPQH
TRBJ2-1	13	TRBV6-1	ASSEETSGSNEQF
TRBJ1-1	12	TRBV5-4	ASSRGSVNTEAF
TRBJ1-3	10	TRBV2	ASSREGNTIY
TRBJ2-1	11	TRBV7-9	ASTEYEDNEQF
TRBJ1-1	14	TRBV11-2	ASSLGFGNRNTEAF
TRBJ2-1	20	TRBV7-3	ASSFPTTGAKSSGRADNEQF
TRBJ2-1	13	TRBV6-5	ASSRYWGRDNEQF
TRBJ1-2	12	TRBV19	ASGDRDRRGGYT
TRBJ1-1	11	TRBV30	AWTGGVNTEAF